This TCR beta chain was captured in a study of PD-1 blockade in classical Hodgkin lymphoma. Findings and limits, study-wide: Baseline diversity was lower in partial responders and progressors than complete responders. Undefined causes, possibly disease activity or prior therapy, underlie the repertoire differences.

There was relapse after autologous stem cell transplantation in every patient, and there was variation in brentuximab vedotin exposure. Germline-derived CDR1 and CDR2 are SGHRS and YFSETQ. CDR3 size: 16 residues. Trimming stripped 4 bases from V and 0 bases from J, with 16 bases between. Profiled with immunoSEQ multiplex PCR; TCRdb holds only in-frame clones, not every one. In the table there are 35,000 to 45,000 clones, approximately 86% of which are singletons. Worth noting for this clone: Its antigen is currently unknown.

The TCR sequence derives from a human donor with classical Hodgkin lymphoma. The chain is built from TRBV5-1 and TRBJ2-5; a possible D gene is TRBD1 (6 bases). Sequenced here: peripheral blood mononuclear cells (PBMCs), sampled before the second cycle of nivolumab. Here the CDR3 reads CASSVALQGYQETQYF. In DNA form, the CDR3 reads TGCGCCAGCAGCGTGGCACTACAGGGATACCAAGAGACCCAGTACTTC.